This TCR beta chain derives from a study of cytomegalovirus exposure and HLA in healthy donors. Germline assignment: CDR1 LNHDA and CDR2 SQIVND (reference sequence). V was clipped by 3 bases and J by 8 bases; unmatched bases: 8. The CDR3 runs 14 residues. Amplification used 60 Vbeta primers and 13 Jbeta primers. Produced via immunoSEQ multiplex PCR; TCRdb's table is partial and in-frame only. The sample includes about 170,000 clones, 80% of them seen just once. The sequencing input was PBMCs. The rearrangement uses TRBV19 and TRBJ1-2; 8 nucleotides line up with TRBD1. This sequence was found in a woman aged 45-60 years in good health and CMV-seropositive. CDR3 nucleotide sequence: TGTGCCAGTAGTATCCTAGGGGACAGGCCGGGCTACACCTTC. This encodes CASSILGDRPGYTF.